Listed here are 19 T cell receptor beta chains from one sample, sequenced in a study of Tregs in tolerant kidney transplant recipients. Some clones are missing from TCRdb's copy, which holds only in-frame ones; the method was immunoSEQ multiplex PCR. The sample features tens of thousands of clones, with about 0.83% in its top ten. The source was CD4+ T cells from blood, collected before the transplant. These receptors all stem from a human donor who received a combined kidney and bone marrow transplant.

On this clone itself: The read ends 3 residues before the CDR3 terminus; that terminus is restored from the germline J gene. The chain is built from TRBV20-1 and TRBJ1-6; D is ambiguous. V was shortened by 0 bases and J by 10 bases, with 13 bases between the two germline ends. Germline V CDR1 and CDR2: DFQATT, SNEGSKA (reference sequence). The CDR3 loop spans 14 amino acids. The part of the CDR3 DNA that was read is TGCAGTGCTAGAGATCGGCAGGCGGGCTCACCC. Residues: CSARDRQAGSP. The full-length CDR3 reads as CSARDRQAGSPLHF.

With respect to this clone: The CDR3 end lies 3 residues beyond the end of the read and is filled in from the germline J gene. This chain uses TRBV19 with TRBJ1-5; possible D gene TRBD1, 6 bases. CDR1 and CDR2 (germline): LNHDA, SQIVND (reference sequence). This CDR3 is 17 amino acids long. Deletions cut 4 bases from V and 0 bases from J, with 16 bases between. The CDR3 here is CASSSPGHMNSNQPQHF. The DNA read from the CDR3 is TGTGCCAGTAGTAGCCCGGGACACATGAATAGCAATCAGCCC.

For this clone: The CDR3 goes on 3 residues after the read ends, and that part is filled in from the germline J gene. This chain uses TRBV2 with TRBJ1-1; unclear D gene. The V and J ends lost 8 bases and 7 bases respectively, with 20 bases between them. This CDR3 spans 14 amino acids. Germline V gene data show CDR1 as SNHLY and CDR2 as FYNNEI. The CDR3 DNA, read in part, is TGTGCCAGCCAAATCCGCCCCGGTCCCGGTGAA. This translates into CASQIRPGPGE. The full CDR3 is CASQIRPGPGEAFF.

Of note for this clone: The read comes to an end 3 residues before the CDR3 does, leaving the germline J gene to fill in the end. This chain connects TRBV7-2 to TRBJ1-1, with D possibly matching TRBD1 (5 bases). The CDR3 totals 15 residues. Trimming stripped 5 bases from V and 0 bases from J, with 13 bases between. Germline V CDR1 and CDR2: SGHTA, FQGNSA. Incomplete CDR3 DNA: TGTGCCAGCAGCCCTCGGGGGGGGATGAACACTGAA. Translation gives CASSPRGGMNTE. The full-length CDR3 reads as CASSPRGGMNTEAFF. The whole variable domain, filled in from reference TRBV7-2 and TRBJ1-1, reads GAGVSQSPSNKVTEKGKDVELRCDPISGHTALYWYRQSLGQGLEFLIYFQGNSAPDKSGLPSDRFSAERTGGSVSTLTIQRTQQEDSAVYLCASSPRGGMNTEAFFGQGTRLTVV.

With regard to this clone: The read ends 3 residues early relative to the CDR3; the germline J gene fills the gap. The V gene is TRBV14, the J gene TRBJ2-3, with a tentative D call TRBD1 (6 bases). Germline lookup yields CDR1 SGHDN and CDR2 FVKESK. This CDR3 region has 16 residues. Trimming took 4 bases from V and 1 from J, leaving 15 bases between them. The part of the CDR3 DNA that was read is TGTGCCAGCAGCCGCCTCGGACAGAAAGGCACAGATACG. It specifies CASSRLGQKGTDT. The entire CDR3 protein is CASSRLGQKGTDTQYF.

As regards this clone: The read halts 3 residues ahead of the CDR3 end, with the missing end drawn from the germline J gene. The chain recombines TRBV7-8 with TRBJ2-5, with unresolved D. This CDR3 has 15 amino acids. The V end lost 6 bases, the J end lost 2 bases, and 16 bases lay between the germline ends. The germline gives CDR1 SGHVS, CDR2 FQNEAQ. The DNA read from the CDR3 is TGTGCCAGCAGAGATAATAGGTTCGGGCAAGAGACC. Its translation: CASRDNRFGQET. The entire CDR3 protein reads CASRDNRFGQETQYF.

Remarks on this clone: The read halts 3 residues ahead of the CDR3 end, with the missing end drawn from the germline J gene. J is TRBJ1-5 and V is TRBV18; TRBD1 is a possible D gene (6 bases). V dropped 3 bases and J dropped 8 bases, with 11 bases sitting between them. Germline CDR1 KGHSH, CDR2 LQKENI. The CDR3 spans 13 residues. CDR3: CASSPAPGEPQHF. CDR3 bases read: TGTGCCAGCTCACCGGCCCCAGGGGAGCCC.

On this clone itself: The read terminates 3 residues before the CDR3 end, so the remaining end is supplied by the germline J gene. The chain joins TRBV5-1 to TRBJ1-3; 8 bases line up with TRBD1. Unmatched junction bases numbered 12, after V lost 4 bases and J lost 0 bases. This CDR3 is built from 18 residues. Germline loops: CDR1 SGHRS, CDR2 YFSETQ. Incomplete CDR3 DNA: TGCGCCAGCAGCCGGGACAGGCCTCCTCTTAGCTCTGGAAACACC. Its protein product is CASSRDRPPLSSGNT. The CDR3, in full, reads CASSRDRPPLSSGNTIYF. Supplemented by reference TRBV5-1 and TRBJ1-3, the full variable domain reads KAGVTQTPRYLIKTRGQQVTLSCSPISGHRSVSWYQQTPGQGLQFLFEYFSETQRNKGNFPGRFSGRQFSNSRSEMNVSTLELGDSALYLCASSRDRPPLSSGNTIYFGEGSWLTVV.

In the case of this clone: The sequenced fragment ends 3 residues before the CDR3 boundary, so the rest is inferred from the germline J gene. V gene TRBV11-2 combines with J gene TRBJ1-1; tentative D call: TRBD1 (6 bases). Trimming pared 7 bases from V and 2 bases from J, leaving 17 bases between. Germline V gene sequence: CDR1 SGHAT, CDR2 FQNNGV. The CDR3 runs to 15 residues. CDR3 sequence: CASNPGHKSNTEAFF. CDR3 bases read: TGTGCCAGCAACCCGGGACACAAGTCAAACACTGAA. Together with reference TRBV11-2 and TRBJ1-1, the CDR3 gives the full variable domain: EAGVAQSPRYKIIEKRQSVAFWCNPISGHATLYWYQQILGQGPKLLIQFQNNGVVDDSQLPKDRFSAERLKGVDSTLKIQPAKLEDSAVYLCASNPGHKSNTEAFFGQGTRLTVV.

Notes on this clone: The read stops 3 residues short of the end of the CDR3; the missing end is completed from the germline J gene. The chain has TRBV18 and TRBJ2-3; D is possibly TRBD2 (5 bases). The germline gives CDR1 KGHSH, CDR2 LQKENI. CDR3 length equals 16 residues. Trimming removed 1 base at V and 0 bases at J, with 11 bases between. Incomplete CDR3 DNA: TGTGCCAGCTCACCACGGGGAGCGGTTAGCACAGATACG. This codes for CASSPRGAVSTDT. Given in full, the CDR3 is CASSPRGAVSTDTQYF.

CDR3 sequence: CASSDRFNTEAFF. The covered CDR3 bases are TGCGCCAGCAGTGACCGGTTTAACACTGAA. This sequence joins TRBV10-1 and TRBJ1-1; no clear D gene. The read stops 3 residues short of the end of the CDR3; the missing end is completed from the germline J gene. V gave up 3 bases and J gave up 2 bases, with 7 bases separating them. Germline V gene sequence: CDR1 WNHNN, CDR2 SYGVQD (reference sequence). The CDR3 has 13 residues.

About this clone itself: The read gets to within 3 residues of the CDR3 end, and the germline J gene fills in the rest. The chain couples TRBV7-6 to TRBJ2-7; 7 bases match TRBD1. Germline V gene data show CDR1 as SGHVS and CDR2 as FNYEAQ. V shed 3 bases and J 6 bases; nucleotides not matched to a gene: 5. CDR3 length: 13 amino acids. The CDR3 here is CASSFVAGGEQYF. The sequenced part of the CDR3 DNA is TGTGCCAGCAGCTTTGTCGCAGGGGGCGAG.

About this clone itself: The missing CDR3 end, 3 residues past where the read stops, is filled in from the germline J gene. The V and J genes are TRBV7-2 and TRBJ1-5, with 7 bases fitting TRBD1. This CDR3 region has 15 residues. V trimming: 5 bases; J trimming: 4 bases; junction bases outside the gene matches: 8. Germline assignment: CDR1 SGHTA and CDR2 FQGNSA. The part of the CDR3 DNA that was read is TGTGCCAGCAGCCGAACCGGGACAGAAAATCAGCCC. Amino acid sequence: CASSRTGTENQP. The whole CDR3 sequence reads CASSRTGTENQPQHF. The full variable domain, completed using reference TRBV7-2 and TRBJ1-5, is GAGVSQSPSNKVTEKGKDVELRCDPISGHTALYWYRQSLGQGLEFLIYFQGNSAPDKSGLPSDRFSAERTGGSVSTLTIQRTQQEDSAVYLCASSRTGTENQPQHFGDGTRLSIL.

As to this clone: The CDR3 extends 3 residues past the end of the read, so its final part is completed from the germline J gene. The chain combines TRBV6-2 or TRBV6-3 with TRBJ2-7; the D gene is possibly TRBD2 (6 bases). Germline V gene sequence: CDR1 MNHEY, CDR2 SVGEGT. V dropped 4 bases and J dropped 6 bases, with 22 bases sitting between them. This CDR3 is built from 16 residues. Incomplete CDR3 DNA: TGTGCCAGCAGTTTGGAGGGAGACCCCGGGGTGGCCGAG. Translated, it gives CASSLEGDPGVAE. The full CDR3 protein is CASSLEGDPGVAEQYF.

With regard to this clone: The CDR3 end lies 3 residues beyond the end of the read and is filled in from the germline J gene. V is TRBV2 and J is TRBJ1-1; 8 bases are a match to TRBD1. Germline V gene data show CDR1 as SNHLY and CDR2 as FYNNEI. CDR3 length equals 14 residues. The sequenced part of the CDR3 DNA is TGTGCCAGCAGTGAAACAGGGGGAGCATCGGAA. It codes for CASSETGGASE. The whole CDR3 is CASSETGGASEAFF.

Incomplete CDR3 DNA: TGTGCCAGCAGCGCCGTCCCACGGGGAAACACC. Encoded protein: CASSAVPRGNT. The complete CDR3 sequence is CASSAVPRGNTIYF. This rearrangement joins TRBV7-2 to TRBJ1-3; D is uncertain. Coverage ceases 3 residues before the CDR3 finishes, and the germline J gene fills in the end. The CDR3 length is 14 residues. Trimming cost V 5 bases and J 4 bases, with 12 bases left between them. Germline V gene data show CDR1 as SGHTA and CDR2 as FQGNSA.

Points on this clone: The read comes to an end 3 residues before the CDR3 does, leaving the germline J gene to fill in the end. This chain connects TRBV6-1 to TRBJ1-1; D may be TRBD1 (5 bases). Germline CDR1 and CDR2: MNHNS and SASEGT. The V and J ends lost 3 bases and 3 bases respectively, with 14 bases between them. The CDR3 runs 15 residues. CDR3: CASSEVRAADTEAFF. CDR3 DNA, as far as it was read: TGTGCCAGCAGTGAGGTCAGGGCCGCGGACACTGAA.

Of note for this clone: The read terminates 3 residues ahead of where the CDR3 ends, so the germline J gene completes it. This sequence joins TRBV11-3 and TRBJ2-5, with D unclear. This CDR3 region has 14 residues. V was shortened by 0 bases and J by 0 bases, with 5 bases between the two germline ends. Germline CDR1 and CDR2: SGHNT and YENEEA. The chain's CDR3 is CASSLDGYQETQYF. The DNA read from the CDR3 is TGTGCCAGCAGCTTAGATGGCTACCAAGAGACC.

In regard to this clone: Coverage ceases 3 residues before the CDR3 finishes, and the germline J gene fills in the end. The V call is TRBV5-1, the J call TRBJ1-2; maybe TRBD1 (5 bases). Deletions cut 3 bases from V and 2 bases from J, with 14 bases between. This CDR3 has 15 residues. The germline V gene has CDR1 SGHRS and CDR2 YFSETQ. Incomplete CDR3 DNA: TGCGCCAGCAGCTCGCAGACAGCTTCAAACTATGGC. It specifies CASSSQTASNYG. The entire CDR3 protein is CASSSQTASNYGYTF. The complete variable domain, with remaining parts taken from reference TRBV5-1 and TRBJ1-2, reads KAGVTQTPRYLIKTRGQQVTLSCSPISGHRSVSWYQQTPGQGLQFLFEYFSETQRNKGNFPGRFSGRQFSNSRSEMNVSTLELGDSALYLCASSSQTASNYGYTFGSGTRLTVV.